This TCR beta chain was found in a study of identical twins. General study results and limits: The conclusions drew on cross-sectional statistical analysis instead of tracking the same donors. Invariant MAIT and iNKT cells could partly confound zero-insertion analyses. Excess sharing between twins was weaker in beta out-of-frame sequences. In cord blood, abundant beta clonotypes had fewer insertions; memory showed no trend.

V shed 6 bases and J shed 4 bases, with 15 bases lying between them. The germline gives CDR1 MNHNS, CDR2 SASEGT. The CDR3 contains 14 residues. TCRdb redid the calling of the 5' RACE reads with MiXCR, one entry per CDR3 protein. The sample has about 210,000 distinct CDR3 sequences, around a tenth seen once; the top ten hold approximately 5.1%. This clonotype was seen only a few times. Its matching antigen is unknown. Source material: memory (CD45RO+) T cells sorted from blood. The receptor's source is a woman between 18 and 29 years old in good health. The rearrangement joins TRBV6-1 to TRBJ1-1; D remains unclear. The CDR3 DNA sequence: TGTGCCAGCAGCCGAGCGACGGCCTTCACTGAAGCTTTCTTT. Its protein product is CASSRATAFTEAFF.